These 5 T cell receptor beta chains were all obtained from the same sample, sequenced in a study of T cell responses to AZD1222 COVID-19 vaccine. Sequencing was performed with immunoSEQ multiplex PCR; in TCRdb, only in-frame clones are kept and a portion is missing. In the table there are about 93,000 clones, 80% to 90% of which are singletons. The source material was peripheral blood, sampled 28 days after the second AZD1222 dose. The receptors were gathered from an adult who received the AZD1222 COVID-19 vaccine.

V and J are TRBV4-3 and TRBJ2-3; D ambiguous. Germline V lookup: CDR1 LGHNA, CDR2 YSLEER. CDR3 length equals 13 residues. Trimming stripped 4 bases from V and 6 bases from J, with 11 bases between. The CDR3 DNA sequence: TGCGCCAGCAGCCTAGAGAGTCCGGATACGCAGTATTTT. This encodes CASSLESPDTQYF.

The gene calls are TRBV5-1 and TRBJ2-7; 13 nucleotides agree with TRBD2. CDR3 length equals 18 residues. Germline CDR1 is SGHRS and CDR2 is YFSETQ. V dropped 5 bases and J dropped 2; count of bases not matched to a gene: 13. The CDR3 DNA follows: TGCGCCAGCAGTTCCTTCGGACTAGCGGGGGACACCGCCTACGAGCAGTACTTC. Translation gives CASSSFGLAGDTAYEQYF.

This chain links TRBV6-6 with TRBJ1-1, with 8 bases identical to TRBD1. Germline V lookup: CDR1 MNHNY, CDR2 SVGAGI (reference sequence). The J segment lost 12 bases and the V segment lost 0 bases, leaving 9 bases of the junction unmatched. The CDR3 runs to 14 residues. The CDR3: CASSYSAGGTETFF. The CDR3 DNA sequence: TGTGCCAGCAGTTACTCGGCAGGGGGCACGGAAACTTTCTTT.

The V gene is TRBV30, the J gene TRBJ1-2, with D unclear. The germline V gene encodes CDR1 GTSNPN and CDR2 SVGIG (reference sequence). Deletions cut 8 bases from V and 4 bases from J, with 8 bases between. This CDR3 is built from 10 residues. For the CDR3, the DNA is TGTGCCATAAGCCTCTATGGCTACACCTTC. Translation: CAISLYGYTF.

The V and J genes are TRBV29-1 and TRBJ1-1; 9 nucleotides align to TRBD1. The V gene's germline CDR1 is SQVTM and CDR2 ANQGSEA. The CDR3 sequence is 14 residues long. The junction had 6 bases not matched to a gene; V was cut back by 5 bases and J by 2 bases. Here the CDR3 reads CSVRGQGGNTEAFF. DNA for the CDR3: TGCAGCGTTCGGGGACAGGGAGGAAACACTGAAGCTTTCTTT.